This T cell receptor beta chain appears in the sequencing data of a study of T-cell memory formation after mild COVID-19. Study results and limitations: CD4/CD8 balance held among clones contracting day 15 to 85, and later expanders leaned CD4+. Among CD4+ contracting clones, most were CM and EM, and CD8+ ones EMRA. A subset of responding clones appeared in pre-infection memory, suggesting cross-reactive memory joined.

With constant-segment primers, 5'RACE yielded cDNA libraries of TCR alpha and TCR beta that carried sample barcodes and UMIs. TCRdb re-called the 5' RACE reads with MiXCR, one entry per CDR3 protein. The data hold 280,000 or so distinct CDR3 sequences, with roughly 18% observed a single time. With regard to this clonotype: The target antigen is unknown.

This clonotype was sampled from a man aged 18 to 29 who had mild COVID-19 (a few samples of this study predate the infection). Cell type and time point are not known. The sequencing sample was made of PBMCs or a T cell subset sorted from them (not recorded which).

CDR3 in amino acids: CASSFGQDLAKNIQYF. In DNA, the CDR3 is TGTGCCAGCAGCTTCGGACAGGACTTAGCCAAAAACATTCAGTACTTC. The chain recombines TRBV7-6 with TRBJ2-4; 7 bases agree with TRBD1. The V segment lost 3 bases and the J segment 0 bases; nucleotides outside the gene matches: 5. Germline assignment: CDR1 SGHVS and CDR2 FNYEAQ. There are 16 residues in the CDR3.